This T cell receptor (beta chain) derives from a study of cytomegalovirus exposure and HLA in healthy donors. With respect to this clone: Its antigen is undetermined.

Findings of the study overall: Roughly uniform depth of sequencing across donors was assumed in presence/absence analyses. Whilst most TCR sequences proved rare, a subset of public TCRs occurred across many donors.

The PCR ran on 60 Vbeta and 13 Jbeta primers. TCRdb keeps only in-frame clones here, not all; method: immunoSEQ multiplex PCR. Of roughly 200,000 clones detected, around 88% appear once; the ten largest clones hold roughly 0.34%. V trimming: 1 base; J trimming: 4 bases; junction bases outside the gene matches: 7. The germline gives CDR1 LGHNT, CDR2 FRNRAP. The CDR3 is 16 residues long. The V call is TRBV12-5, the J call TRBJ1-3; 7 bases agree with TRBD1. The sample comprised PBMCs. This TCR was sampled from a woman aged 30 to 39 in good health and CMV-seronegative. The CDR3 here is CASGLGDRVAGNTIYF. The DNA for the CDR3 is TGTGCTAGTGGTTTGGGCGACAGGGTAGCCGGAAACACCATATATTTT.